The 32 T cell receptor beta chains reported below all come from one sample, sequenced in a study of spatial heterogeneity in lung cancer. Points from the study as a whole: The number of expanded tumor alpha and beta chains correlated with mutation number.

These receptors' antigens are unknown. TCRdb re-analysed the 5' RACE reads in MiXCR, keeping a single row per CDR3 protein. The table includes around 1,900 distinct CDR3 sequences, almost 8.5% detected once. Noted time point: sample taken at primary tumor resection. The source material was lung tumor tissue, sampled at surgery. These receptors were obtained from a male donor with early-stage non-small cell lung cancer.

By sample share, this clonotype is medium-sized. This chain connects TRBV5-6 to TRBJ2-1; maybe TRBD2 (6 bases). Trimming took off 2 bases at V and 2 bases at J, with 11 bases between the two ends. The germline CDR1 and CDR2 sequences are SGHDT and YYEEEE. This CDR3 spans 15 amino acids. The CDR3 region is CASSLGRGTYNEQFF. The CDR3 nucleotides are TGTGCCAGCAGCTTAGGGCGGGGAACCTACAATGAGCAGTTCTTC.

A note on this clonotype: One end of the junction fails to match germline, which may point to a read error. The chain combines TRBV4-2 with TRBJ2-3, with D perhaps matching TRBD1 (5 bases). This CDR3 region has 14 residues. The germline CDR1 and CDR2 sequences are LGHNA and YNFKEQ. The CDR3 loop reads CASSQPRVTDTLYF. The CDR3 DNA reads TGTGCCAGCAGCCAACCCAGGGTCACAGATACGCTGTATTTT.

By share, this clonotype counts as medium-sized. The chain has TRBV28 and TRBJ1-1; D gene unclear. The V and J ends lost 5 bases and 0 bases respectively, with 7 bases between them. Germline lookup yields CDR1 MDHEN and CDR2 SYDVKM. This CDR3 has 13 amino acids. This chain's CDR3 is CASSPPVNTEAFF. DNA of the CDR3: TGTGCCAGCAGTCCCCCGGTGAACACTGAAGCTTTCTTT.

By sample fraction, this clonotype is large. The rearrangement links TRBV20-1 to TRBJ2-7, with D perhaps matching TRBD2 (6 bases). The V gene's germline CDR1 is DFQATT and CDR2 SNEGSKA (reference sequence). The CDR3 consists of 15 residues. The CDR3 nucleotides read TGCAGCGCAAACCAGCCTGGGGGGAGCGCCTACGAGCAGTACTTC. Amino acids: CSANQPGGSAYEQYF.

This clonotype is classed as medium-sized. The CDR3 DNA reads TGTGCCAGCGGTGACAGCCAAAAACTGTTTTTT. Amino acid sequence: CASGDSQKLFF. The rearrangement uses TRBV28 and TRBJ1-4; D perhaps matches TRBD1 (5 bases). This CDR3 has 11 amino acids. Trimming stripped 8 bases from V and 9 bases from J, with 10 bases between. Per the germline V gene, CDR1 is MDHEN and CDR2 is SYDVKM.

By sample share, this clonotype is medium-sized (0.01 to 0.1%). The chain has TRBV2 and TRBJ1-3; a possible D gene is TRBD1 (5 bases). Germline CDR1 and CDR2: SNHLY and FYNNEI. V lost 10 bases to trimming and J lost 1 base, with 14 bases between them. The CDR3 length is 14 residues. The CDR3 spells CAKTRGDSGNTIYF. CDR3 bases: TGTGCCAAGACTCGAGGGGATTCTGGAAACACCATATATTTT.

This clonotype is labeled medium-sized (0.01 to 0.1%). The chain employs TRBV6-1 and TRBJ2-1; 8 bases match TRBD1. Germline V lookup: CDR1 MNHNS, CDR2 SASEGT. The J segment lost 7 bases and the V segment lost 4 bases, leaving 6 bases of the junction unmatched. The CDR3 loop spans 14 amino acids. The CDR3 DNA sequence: TGTGCCAGCAGTGGACAGGGGAAATTGAATGAGCAGTTCTTC. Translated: CASSGQGKLNEQFF.

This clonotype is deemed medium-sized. The CDR3 reads CASSPGTGAEQYF. CDR3 DNA sequence: TGTGCCAGCTCACCGGGGACAGGGGCCGAGCAGTACTTC. This chain connects TRBV18 to TRBJ2-7; 10 nucleotides agree with TRBD1. The germline gives CDR1 KGHSH, CDR2 LQKENI. CDR3 length: 13 amino acids. The junction had 2 bases not matched to a gene; V was cut back by 3 bases and J by 6 bases.

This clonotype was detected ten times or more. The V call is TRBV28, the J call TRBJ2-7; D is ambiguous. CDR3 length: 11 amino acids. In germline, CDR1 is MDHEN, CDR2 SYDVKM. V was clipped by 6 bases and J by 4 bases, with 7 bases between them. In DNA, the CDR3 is TGTGCCAGCAGCTTGGGATACGAGCAGTACTTC. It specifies CASSLGYEQYF.

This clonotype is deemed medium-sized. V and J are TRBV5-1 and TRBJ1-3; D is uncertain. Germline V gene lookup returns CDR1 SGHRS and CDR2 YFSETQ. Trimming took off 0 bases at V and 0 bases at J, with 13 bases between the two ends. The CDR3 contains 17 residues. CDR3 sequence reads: CASSLGGYPDSGNTIYF. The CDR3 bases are TGCGCCAGCAGCTTGGGGGGATACCCTGACTCTGGAAACACCATATATTTT.

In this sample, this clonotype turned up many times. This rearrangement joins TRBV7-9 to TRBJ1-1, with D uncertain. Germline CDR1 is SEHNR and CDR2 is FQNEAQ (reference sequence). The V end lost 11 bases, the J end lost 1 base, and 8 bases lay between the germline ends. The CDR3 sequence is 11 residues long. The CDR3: CASTRNTEAFF. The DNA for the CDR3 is TGTGCCTCGACCAGGAACACTGAAGCTTTCTTT.

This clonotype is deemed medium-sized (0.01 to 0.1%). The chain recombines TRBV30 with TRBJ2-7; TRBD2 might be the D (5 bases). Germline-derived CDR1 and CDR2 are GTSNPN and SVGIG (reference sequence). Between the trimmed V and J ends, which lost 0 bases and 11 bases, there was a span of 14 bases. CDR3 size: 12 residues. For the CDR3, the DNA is TGTGCCTGGAGTGTGAGAGGGTCGAGTGAGTACTTC. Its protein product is CAWSVRGSSEYF.

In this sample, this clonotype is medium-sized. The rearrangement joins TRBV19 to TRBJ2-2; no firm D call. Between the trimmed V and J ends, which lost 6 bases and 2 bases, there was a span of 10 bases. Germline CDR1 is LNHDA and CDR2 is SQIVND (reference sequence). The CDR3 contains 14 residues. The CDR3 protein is CASSLRRNTGELFF. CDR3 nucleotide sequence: TGTGCCAGTAGCTTAAGACGAAACACCGGGGAGCTGTTTTTT.

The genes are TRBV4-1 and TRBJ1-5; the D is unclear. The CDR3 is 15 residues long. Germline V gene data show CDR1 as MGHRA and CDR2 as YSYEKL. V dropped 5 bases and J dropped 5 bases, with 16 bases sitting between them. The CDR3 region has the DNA TGCGCCAGCAGCTTTACCCAACGCGGGGATCAGCCCCAGCATTTT. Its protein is CASSFTQRGDQPQHF.

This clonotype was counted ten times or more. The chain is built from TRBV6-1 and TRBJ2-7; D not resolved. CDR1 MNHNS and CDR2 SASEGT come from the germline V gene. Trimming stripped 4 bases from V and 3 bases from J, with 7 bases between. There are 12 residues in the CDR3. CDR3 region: CASSVVHYEQYF. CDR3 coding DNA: TGTGCCAGCAGTGTCGTCCACTACGAGCAGTACTTC.

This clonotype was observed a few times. The DNA of the CDR3 is TGTGCCAGCAGTTGGTCCGGGAGGGCCCTCGAGCAGTACTTC. Translated: CASSWSGRALEQYF. The chain has TRBV12-3 or TRBV12-4 and TRBJ2-7, with TRBD2 matching 8 bases. The V gene end was trimmed by 4 bases and the J gene end by 6 bases; junction bases not matched to a gene: 8. The CDR3 has 14 residues.

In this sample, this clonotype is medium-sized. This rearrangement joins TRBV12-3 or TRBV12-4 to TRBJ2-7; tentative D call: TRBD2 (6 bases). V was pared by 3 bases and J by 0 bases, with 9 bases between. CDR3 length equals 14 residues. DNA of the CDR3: TGTGCCAGCAGTTTTGCGGGGAGCTCCTACGAGCAGTACTTC. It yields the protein CASSFAGSSYEQYF.

The DNA of the CDR3 is TGCAGTGCGCAAAATTACGAGCAGTACTTC. Translating gives CSAQNYEQYF. The chain has TRBV20-1 and TRBJ2-7; D call uncertain. The V end lost 6 bases, the J end lost 4 bases, and 7 bases lay between the germline ends. The CDR3 is made up of 10 amino acids. Germline V gene lookup returns CDR1 DFQATT and CDR2 SNEGSKA (reference sequence).

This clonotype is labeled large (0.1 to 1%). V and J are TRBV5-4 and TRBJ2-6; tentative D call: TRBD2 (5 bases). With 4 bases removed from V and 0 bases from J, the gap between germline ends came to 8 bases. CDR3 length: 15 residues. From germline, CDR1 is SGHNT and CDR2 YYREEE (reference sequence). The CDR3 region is CASSPGSSGANVLTF. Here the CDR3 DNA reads TGTGCCAGCAGCCCGGGGTCCTCTGGGGCCAACGTCCTGACTTTC.

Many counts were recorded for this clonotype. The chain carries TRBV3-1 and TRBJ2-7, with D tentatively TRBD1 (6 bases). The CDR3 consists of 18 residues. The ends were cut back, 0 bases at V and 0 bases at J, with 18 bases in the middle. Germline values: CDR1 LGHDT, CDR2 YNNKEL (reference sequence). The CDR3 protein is CASSQDPSGRGISYEQYF. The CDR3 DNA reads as TGTGCCAGCAGCCAAGATCCTTCGGGCAGGGGAATCTCCTACGAGCAGTACTTC.

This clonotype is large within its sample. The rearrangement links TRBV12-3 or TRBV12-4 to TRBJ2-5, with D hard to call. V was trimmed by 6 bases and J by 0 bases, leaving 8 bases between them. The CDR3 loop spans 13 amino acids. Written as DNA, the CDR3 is TGTGCCAGCAGCTTAAGGTACCAAGAGACCCAGTACTTC. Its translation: CASSLRYQETQYF.

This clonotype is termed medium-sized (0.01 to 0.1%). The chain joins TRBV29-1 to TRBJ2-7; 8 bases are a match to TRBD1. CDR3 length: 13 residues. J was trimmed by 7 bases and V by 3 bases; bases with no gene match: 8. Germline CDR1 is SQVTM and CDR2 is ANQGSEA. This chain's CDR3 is CSVESRGRGEQYF. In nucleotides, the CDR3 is TGCAGCGTTGAGAGCAGGGGGCGAGGGGAGCAGTACTTC.

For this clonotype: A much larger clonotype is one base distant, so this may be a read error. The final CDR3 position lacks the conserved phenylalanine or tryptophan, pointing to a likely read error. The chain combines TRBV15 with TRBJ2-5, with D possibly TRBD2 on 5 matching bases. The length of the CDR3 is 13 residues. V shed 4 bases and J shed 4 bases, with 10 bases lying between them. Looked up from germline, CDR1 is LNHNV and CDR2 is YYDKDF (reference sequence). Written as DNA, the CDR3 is TGTGCCACCAGCATCTCGGCGGGAGAGACCCAGTACCTC. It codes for CATSISAGETQYL.

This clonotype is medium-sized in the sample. In nucleotides, the CDR3 is TGCAGTGCCCCTCCTTTAGGGCCCTACAATGAGCAGTTCTTC. It translates to CSAPPLGPYNEQFF. J is TRBJ2-1 and V is TRBV20-1; unclear D gene. The CDR3 contains 14 residues. Germline V lookup: CDR1 DFQATT, CDR2 SNEGSKA (reference sequence). V gave up 6 bases and J gave up 2 bases, with 14 bases separating them.

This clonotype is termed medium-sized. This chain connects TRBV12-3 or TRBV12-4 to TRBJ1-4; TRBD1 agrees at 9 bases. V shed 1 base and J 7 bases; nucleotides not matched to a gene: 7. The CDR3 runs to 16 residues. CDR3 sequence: CASSLGGTGGFEKLFF. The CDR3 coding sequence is TGTGCCAGCAGTTTAGGGGGCACAGGGGGCTTTGAAAAACTGTTTTTT.

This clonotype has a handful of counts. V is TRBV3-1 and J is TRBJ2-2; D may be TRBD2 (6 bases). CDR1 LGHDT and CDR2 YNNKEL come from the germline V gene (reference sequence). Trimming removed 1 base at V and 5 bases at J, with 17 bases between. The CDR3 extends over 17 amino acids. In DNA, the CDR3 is TGTGCCAGCAGCCAAGTGACTGACGGGGGACGTACCGGGGAGCTGTTTTTT. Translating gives CASSQVTDGGRTGELFF.

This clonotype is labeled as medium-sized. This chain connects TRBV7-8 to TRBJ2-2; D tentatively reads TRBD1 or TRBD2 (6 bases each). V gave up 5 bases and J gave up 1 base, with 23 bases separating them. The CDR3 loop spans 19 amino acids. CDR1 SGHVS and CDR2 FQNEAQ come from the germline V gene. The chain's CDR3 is CASSPRSGGPTGNTGELFF. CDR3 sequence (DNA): TGTGCCAGCAGCCCGAGGTCCGGGGGCCCTACAGGGAACACCGGGGAGCTGTTTTTT.

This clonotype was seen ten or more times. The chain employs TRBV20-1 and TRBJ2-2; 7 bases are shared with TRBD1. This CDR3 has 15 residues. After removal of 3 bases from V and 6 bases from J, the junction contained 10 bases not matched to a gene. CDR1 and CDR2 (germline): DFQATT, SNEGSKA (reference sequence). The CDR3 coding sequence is TGCAGTGCTAGCAAAGGGGGCCATAACGCCGGGGAGCTGTTTTTT. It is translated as CSASKGGHNAGELFF.

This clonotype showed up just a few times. The CDR3 loop is CASSGTDSYEQYF. Written as DNA, the CDR3 is TGCGCCAGCTCCGGGACAGATTCCTACGAGCAGTACTTC. The chain joins TRBV5-1 to TRBJ2-7, with 7 bases aligning to TRBD1. The CDR3 sequence is 13 residues long. CDR1 and CDR2 (germline): SGHRS, YFSETQ. V was pared by 7 bases and J by 1 base, with 5 bases of the junction left unmatched. Drawing the rest from reference TRBV5-1 and TRBJ2-7, the complete variable domain is KAGVTQTPRYLIKTRGQQVTLSCSPISGHRSVSWYQQTPGQGLQFLFEYFSETQRNKGNFPGRFSGRQFSNSRSEMNVSTLELGDSALYLCASSGTDSYEQYFGPGTRLTVT.

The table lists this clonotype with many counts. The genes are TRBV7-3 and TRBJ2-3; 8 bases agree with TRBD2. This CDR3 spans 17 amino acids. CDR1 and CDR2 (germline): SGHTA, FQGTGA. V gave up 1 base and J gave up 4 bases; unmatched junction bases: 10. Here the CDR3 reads CASSLRGREGRADTQYF. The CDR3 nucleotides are TGTGCCAGCAGCTTAAGAGGACGGGAGGGCCGTGCAGATACGCAGTATTTT.

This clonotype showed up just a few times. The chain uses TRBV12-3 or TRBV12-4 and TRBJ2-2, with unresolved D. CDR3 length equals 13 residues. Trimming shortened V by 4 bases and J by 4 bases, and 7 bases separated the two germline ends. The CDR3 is CASSSDGTGELFF. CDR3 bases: TGTGCCAGCAGTTCCGACGGCACCGGGGAGCTGTTTTTT.

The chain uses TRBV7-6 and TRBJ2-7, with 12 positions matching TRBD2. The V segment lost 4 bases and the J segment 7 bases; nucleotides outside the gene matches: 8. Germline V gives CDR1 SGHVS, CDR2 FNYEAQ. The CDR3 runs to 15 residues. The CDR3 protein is CASSSLAGGVREQYF. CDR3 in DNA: TGTGCCAGCAGCTCTCTAGCGGGAGGGGTAAGGGAGCAGTACTTC.